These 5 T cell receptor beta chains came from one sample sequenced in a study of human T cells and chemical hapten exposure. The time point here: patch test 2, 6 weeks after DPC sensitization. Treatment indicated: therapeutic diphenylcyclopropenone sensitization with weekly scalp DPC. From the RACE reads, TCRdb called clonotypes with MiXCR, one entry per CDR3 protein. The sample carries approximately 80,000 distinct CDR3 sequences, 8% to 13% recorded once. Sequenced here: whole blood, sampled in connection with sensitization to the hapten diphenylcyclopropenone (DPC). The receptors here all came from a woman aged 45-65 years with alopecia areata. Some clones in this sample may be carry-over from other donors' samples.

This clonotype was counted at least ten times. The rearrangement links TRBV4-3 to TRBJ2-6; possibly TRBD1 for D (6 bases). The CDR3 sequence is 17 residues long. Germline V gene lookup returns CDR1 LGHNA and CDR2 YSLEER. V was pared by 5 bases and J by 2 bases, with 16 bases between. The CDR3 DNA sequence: TGCGCCAGCAGCGAGAGGGTCCCAGGGGCTGGGGCCAACGTCCTGACTTTC. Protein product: CASSERVPGAGANVLTF.

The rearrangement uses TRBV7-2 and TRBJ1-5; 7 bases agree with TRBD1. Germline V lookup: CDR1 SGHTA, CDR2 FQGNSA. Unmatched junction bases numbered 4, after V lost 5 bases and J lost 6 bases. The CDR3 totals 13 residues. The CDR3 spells CASSVDRVQPQHF. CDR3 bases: TGTGCCAGCAGCGTCGACAGGGTTCAGCCCCAGCATTTT.

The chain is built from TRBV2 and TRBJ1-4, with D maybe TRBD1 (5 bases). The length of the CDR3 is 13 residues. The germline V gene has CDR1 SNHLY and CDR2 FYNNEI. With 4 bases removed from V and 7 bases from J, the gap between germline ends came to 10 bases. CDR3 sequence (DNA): TGTGCCAGCAGTGGGGGGTCCGGTGAAAAACTGTTTTTT. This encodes CASSGGSGEKLFF.

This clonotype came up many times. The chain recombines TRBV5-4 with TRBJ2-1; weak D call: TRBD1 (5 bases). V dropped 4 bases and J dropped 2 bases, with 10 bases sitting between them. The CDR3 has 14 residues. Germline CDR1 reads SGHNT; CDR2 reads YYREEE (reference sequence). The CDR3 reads CASSLTGTYNEQFF. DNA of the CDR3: TGTGCCAGCAGCCTTACAGGAACCTACAATGAGCAGTTCTTC.

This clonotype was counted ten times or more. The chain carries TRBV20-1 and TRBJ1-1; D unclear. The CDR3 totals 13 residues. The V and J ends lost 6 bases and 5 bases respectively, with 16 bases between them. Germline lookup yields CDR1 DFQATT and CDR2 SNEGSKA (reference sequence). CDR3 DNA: TGCAGTGCAACGGTAAAGATATCAACTGAAGCTTTCTTT. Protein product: CSATVKISTEAFF.